A selection of T cell receptor beta chains follows, all from one sample in a study of T cells in Graves' hyperthyroidism and ophthalmopathy. TCRdb recomputed calls from the multiplex PCR reads with MiXCR, one row per CDR3 protein. The repertoire has under 400,000 distinct CDR3 sequences, about 12% of them found once; the top ten carry 9.2%. Sequencing was done on a sample of blood. The receptors were gathered from a young woman with Graves' hyperthyroidism. CDR3s include the opening cysteine and the closing phenylalanine or tryptophan. Each record gives: V gene, clone size, D gene, J gene, CDR3 DNA, CDR3 protein. The D gene is left open where the match is weak. Expanded clones get a size class; other rows say once, few or many, or leave the size out.

V: TRBV11-2
size: once
D: TRBD1
J: TRBJ2-7
DNA: TGTGCCAACAGCTTAGAGACAGGGGTGACCTACGAGCAGTACTTC
CDR3: CANSLETGVTYEQYF

V: TRBV11-2
size: many
D: .
J: TRBJ1-1
DNA: TGTGCCAGCAGCACTCACAGGCTGAACACTGAAGCTTTCTTT
CDR3: CASSTHRLNTEAFF

V: TRBV3-1
size: many
D: .
J: TRBJ1-5
DNA: TGTGCCACAGGGAGCAATCAGCCCCAGCATTTT
CDR3: CATGSNQPQHF

V: TRBV2
size: many
D: TRBD2
J: TRBJ2-3
DNA: TGTGCCAGCAGGGGACTAGCGGGGGTGGCCGATACGCAGTATTTT
CDR3: CASRGLAGVADTQYF

V: TRBV9
size: many
D: TRBD2
J: TRBJ2-7
DNA: TGTGCCAGCAGCGTAGGAGCGGGGGGGCAAGGCGAGCAGTACTTC
CDR3: CASSVGAGGQGEQYF

V: TRBV4-3
size: many
D: TRBD1
J: TRBJ1-2
DNA: TGCGCCAGCAGCCAAGACCGGGACAGCTCCAACTATGGCTACACCTTC
CDR3: CASSQDRDSSNYGYTF

V: TRBV4-3
size: few
D: TRBD2
J: TRBJ2-7
DNA: TGCGCCAGCAGCCAAGATAAGCGGGAGATCGGGCAGCAGTACTTC
CDR3: CASSQDKREIGQQYF

V: TRBV3-1
size: .
D: TRBD1
J: TRBJ1-3
DNA: TGTGCCAGCAGCCAAGGGACAGGGGTTGGAAACACCATATATTTT
CDR3: CASSQGTGVGNTIYF

V: TRBV10-3
size: .
D: .
J: TRBJ2-6
DNA: TGTGCCATCAGTGCGGTCAGAAGCTCTGGGGCCAACGTCCTGACTTTC
CDR3: CAISAVRSSGANVLTF

V: TRBV19
size: few
D: .
J: TRBJ1-3
DNA: TGTGCCAGTTCGGACGGTGGCTCTGGAAACACCATATATTTT
CDR3: CASSDGGSGNTIYF

V: TRBV6-5
size: .
D: TRBD2
J: TRBJ2-1
DNA: TGTGCCAGCAGTTACAATGCACCCGGGACTAGCGGGGGGGCTATCTACAATGAGCAGTTCTTC
CDR3: CASSYNAPGTSGGAIYNEQFF

V: TRBV4-1
size: many
D: .
J: TRBJ2-1
DNA: TGCGCCAGCAGCCACGGGCCGGTAGGGGAAAATGAGCAGTTCTTC
CDR3: CASSHGPVGENEQFF

V: TRBV30
size: many
D: TRBD2
J: TRBJ2-1
DNA: TGTGCCTGGAGTTATAGCGGGAGCCTGATGTACAATGAGCAGTTCTTC
CDR3: CAWSYSGSLMYNEQFF

V: TRBV18
size: many
D: .
J: TRBJ1-2
DNA: TGTGCCAGCTCACCCGACGCCTCCTATGGCTACACCTTC
CDR3: CASSPDASYGYTF

V: TRBV6-6
size: .
D: .
J: TRBJ2-5
DNA: TGTGCCAGCAGTTACTCTGAGGGGGTAGAGACCCAGTACTTC
CDR3: CASSYSEGVETQYF

V: TRBV19
size: .
D: .
J: TRBJ1-3
DNA: TGTGCCAGTAAGACAGAGCCTGGAAACACCATATATTTT
CDR3: CASKTEPGNTIYF

V: TRBV3-1
size: many
D: TRBD1
J: TRBJ1-5
DNA: TGTGCCAGCAGCCAAGATTCAGGGGGAAATCAGCCCCAGCATTTT
CDR3: CASSQDSGGNQPQHF

V: TRBV12-3/TRBV12-4
size: many
D: .
J: TRBJ2-7
DNA: TGTGCCAGCAGTCTTGGGTACTACGAGCAGTACTTC
CDR3: CASSLGYYEQYF